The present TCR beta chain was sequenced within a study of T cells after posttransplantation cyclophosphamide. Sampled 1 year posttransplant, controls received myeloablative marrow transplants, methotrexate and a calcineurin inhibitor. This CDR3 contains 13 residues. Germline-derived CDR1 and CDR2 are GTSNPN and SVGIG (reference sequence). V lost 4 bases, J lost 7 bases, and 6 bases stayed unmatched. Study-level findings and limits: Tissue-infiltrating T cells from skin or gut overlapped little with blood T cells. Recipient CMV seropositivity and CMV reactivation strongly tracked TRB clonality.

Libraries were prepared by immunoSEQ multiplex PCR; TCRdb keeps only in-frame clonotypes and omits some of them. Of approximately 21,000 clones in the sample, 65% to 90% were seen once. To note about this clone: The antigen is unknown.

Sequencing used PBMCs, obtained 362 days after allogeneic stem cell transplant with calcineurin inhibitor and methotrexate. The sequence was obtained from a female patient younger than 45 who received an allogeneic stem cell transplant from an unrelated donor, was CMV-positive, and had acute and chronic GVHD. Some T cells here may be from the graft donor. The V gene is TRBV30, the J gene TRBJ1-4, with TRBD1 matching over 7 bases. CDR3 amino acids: CAWTQAGGEKLFF. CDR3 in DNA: TGTGCCTGGACACAGGCAGGGGGTGAAAAACTGTTTTTT.